These 11 T cell receptor beta chains share one sample of origin, sequenced in a study of CD8+ T cells in alopecia areata listed by TCRdb under 2018. Receptor libraries were prepared by the immunoSEQ multiplex PCR assay. To provide template for TCR sequencing, every sample had RNA extracted and reverse transcribed into cDNA. The clones in this table, taken by TCRdb from immuneACCESS, are in-frame only. Not every clone is retained; where verified, under half of the shortfall comes from an unresolved V gene, and the cause of the rest is unknown. The table for this sample lists hundreds of thousands of clones; around 62% of them were counted only once. The top ten clonotypes cover around 0.44% of the sample. Explained via the paper, the time point label denotes: baseline before oral tofacitinib. The material was CD4+ T cells sorted from blood, obtained at week 0. The receptors stem from a human donor with alopecia areata.

The CDR3 nucleotides are TGTGCCAGCAGCGTTGGAGTCCCCTCCAACACTGAAGCTTTCTTT. Its protein is CASSVGVPSNTEAFF. The chain employs TRBV9 and TRBJ1-1, with D uncertain. This CDR3 comprises 15 residues. Trimming removed 2 bases from V and 2 bases from J, with 13 bases in between. In germline, CDR1 is SGDLS, CDR2 YYNGEE.

This chain joins TRBV29-1 and TRBJ2-1; 12 bases line up with TRBD2. Germline CDR1 and CDR2: SQVTM and ANQGSEA. Unmatched junction bases numbered 13, after V lost 4 bases and J lost 12 bases. The CDR3 extends over 15 amino acids. CDR3 loop: CSVASGTSGSRRQFF. The CDR3 nucleotides are TGCAGCGTTGCCTCCGGGACTAGCGGGTCGAGGCGGCAGTTCTTC.

The chain recombines TRBV2 with TRBJ1-2; D is undetermined. The CDR3 extends over 13 amino acids. The germline V gene has CDR1 SNHLY and CDR2 FYNNEI. With 3 bases removed from V and 8 bases from J, the gap between germline ends came to 13 bases. The CDR3 DNA follows: TGTGCCAGCAGTGAGAGTCGGGGAGGGGGCTACACCTTC. Residues: CASSESRGGGYTF.

This clone was picked up a small number of times. Other DNA sequences in the same sample also yield this CDR3. V and J are TRBV18 and TRBJ1-3; D call uncertain. Germline V gene data show CDR1 as KGHSH and CDR2 as LQKENI. Trimming took 2 bases from V and 2 from J, leaving 13 bases between them. The length of the CDR3 is 16 residues. CDR3 sequence (DNA): TGTGCCAGCTCACCAACTCCAGGCAAAACTGGAAACACCATATATTTT. It yields the protein CASSPTPGKTGNTIYF.

This chain uses TRBV30 with TRBJ1-1, with TRBD1 as a possible D gene (6 bases). V lost 2 bases and J lost 6, with 19 bases in between. Germline-derived CDR1 and CDR2 are GTSNPN and SVGIG (reference sequence). The CDR3 contains 15 residues. CDR3 loop: CAWSPEPRGWPEAFF. CDR3 sequence (DNA): TGTGCCTGGAGTCCAGAGCCCAGGGGATGGCCTGAAGCTTTCTTT.

The chain couples TRBV2 to TRBJ2-1, with 14 bases aligning to TRBD2. The CDR3 has 16 residues. In germline, CDR1 is SNHLY, CDR2 FYNNEI. V dropped 7 bases and J dropped 3; count of bases not matched to a gene: 5. The CDR3 reads CASKGLAGENYNEQFF. The CDR3 nucleotides read TGTGCCAGCAAGGGACTAGCGGGGGAAAACTACAATGAGCAGTTCTTC.

The CDR3 is CASSLGQGIYEQYF. CDR3 sequence (DNA): TGCGCCAGCAGCTTGGGTCAGGGCATCTACGAGCAGTACTTC. The chain is built from TRBV5-1 and TRBJ2-7; the D gene is possibly TRBD1 (5 bases). The CDR3 consists of 14 residues. Germline V gene data show CDR1 as SGHRS and CDR2 as YFSETQ. Trimming took 0 bases from V and 3 from J, leaving 10 bases between them. Full variable domain (remainder filled in from reference TRBV5-1 and TRBJ2-7): KAGVTQTPRYLIKTRGQQVTLSCSPISGHRSVSWYQQTPGQGLQFLFEYFSETQRNKGNFPGRFSGRQFSNSRSEMNVSTLELGDSALYLCASSLGQGIYEQYFGPGTRLTVT.

The chain links TRBV30 to TRBJ2-1; TRBD2 matches at 8 bases. Germline CDR1 is GTSNPN and CDR2 is SVGIG (reference sequence). With V trimmed by 0 bases and J by 4 bases, 14 bases remained unmatched. The CDR3 has 18 amino acids. The CDR3 is CAWSVRGFGRGAYNEQFF. For the CDR3, the DNA is TGTGCCTGGAGTGTACGAGGCTTTGGGCGGGGGGCTTACAATGAGCAGTTCTTC.

This clone appeared a single time. This rearrangement joins TRBV27 to TRBJ2-3; TRBD2 matches 9 bases. Germline-derived CDR1 and CDR2 are MNHEY and SMNVEV (reference sequence). Trimming cost V 4 bases and J 8 bases; bases outside gene matches: 4. The CDR3 length is 13 residues. The CDR3 loop reads CASSSRTSVTQYF. The CDR3 DNA is TGTGCCAGCAGTTCACGGACTAGCGTTACGCAGTATTTT.

CDR3 in amino acids: CASSSIRDKGLGETQYF. The DNA of the CDR3 is TGTGCCAGCAGTTCCATCCGGGACAAGGGGCTAGGAGAGACCCAGTACTTC. The V call is TRBV28, the J call TRBJ2-5; a weak D match, TRBD1 (6 bases). The ends were cut back, 4 bases at V and 4 bases at J, with 22 bases in the middle. Germline CDR1 reads MDHEN; CDR2 reads SYDVKM. This CDR3 is built from 17 residues.

This chain connects TRBV29-1 to TRBJ2-1; D gene ambiguous. CDR3 length: 10 amino acids. V lost 7 bases and J 4 bases, leaving 5 bases between the germline ends. The germline CDR1 and CDR2 sequences are SQVTM and ANQGSEA. CDR3: CSALYNEQFF. The CDR3 DNA reads TGCAGCGCCTTATACAATGAGCAGTTCTTC.